What follows describes a single T cell receptor beta chain. The source of the sample is a study of blood T cell repertoires in COVID-19. Turning to the study itself: The analysed material was cDNA or gDNA that came from T cells, B-cell-depleted T cells, or PBMCs.

The CDR3 sequence is 15 residues long. Trimming stripped 4 bases from V and 7 bases from J, with 17 bases between. CDR1 and CDR2 (germline): SNHLY, FYNNEI. Using immunoSEQ multiplex PCR, the repertoire was profiled, and TCRdb retains in-frame clones only, with some absent. The table shows 150,000 to 200,000 clones, with about four fifths occurring only once. The rearrangement uses TRBV2 and TRBJ2-1; D is perhaps TRBD1 (5 bases). What was sequenced was peripheral blood. The clonotype originates from a man in his sixties with active or convalescent COVID-19. In nucleotides, the CDR3 is TGTGCCAGCAGTGTCCAGGGTTACATCGGGAATGAGCAGTTCTTC. Translation: CASSVQGYIGNEQFF.